The 16 T cell receptor beta chains below were found in one sample sequenced in a study of PD-1 blockade in classical Hodgkin lymphoma. Time point of the sample: cycle 4 day 1 (C4D1), after 5 to 7 weeks of nivolumab. No patient escaped relapse after autologous stem cell transplantation, and brentuximab vedotin exposure varied. Some clones are missing from TCRdb's copy, which holds only in-frame ones; the method was immunoSEQ multiplex PCR. This table holds roughly 100,000 clones, about nine tenths found once. Specimen: peripheral blood mononuclear cells (PBMCs), collected before the fourth cycle of nivolumab. These receptors all come from a human donor with classical Hodgkin lymphoma.

The rearrangement uses TRBV7-9 and TRBJ2-2, with a possible D match to TRBD2 (5 bases). V lost 6 bases to trimming and J lost 4 bases, with 9 bases between them. In germline, CDR1 is SEHNR, CDR2 FQNEAQ (reference sequence). The CDR3 is 13 amino acids. CDR3 protein: CASRGLFTGELFF. CDR3 in DNA: TGTGCCAGCAGAGGACTTTTCACCGGGGAGCTGTTTTTT.

This chain joins TRBV5-4 and TRBJ1-1; no clear D gene. The CDR3 is 15 residues long. Germline CDR1 SGHNT, CDR2 YYREEE (reference sequence). Trimming removed 2 bases from V and 0 bases from J, with 11 bases in between. The CDR3 sequence is CASSFGVLMNTEAFF. Here the CDR3 DNA reads TGTGCCAGCAGCTTTGGGGTCCTGATGAACACTGAAGCTTTCTTT.

This sequence joins TRBV5-5 and TRBJ2-7; D may be TRBD1 (7 bases). The CDR3 spans 15 residues. Trimming stripped 3 bases from V and 0 bases from J, with 13 bases between. Germline CDR1 reads SGHKS; CDR2 reads YYEKEE (reference sequence). The CDR3 bases are TGTGCCAGCAGCTGGAGGGGGCCGAGCTCCTACGAGCAGTACTTC. This sequence encodes CASSWRGPSSYEQYF.

The chain couples TRBV5-1 to TRBJ2-5; D is unresolved. Germline CDR1 is SGHRS and CDR2 is YFSETQ. CDR3 length equals 15 residues. V lost 2 bases, J lost 3 bases, and 14 bases lay in between. The CDR3: CASSLHGQPEETQYF. The CDR3 DNA sequence: TGCGCCAGCAGCTTACATGGTCAACCCGAAGAGACCCAGTACTTC.

The V and J genes are TRBV6-5 and TRBJ1-1, with D hard to call. Trimming removed 4 bases at V and 5 bases at J, with 17 bases between. This CDR3 contains 15 residues. Germline V gives CDR1 MNHEY, CDR2 SVGAGI. The CDR3 loop is CASSSPGPGRTEAFF. The CDR3 bases are TGTGCCAGCAGTTCTCCGGGCCCCGGAAGGACTGAAGCTTTCTTT.

This chain connects TRBV5-1 to TRBJ2-7, with D possibly TRBD1 on 5 matching bases. The V end was cut by 2 bases, the J end by 4 bases, with 16 bases between. Germline-derived CDR1 and CDR2 are SGHRS and YFSETQ. The CDR3 covers 15 residues. The CDR3 coding sequence is TGCGCCAGCAGCTTCCCCTATAGGGGTTCGTACGAGCAGTACTTC. It translates to CASSFPYRGSYEQYF.

The chain uses TRBV13 and TRBJ2-5; 7 bases align to TRBD1. Judging by the DNA end, TRBJ2-7 fits better; the J call may be wrong. The CDR3 spans 14 residues. Germline V gene sequence: CDR1 PRHDT, CDR2 FYEKMQ (reference sequence). The CDR3 loop is CASGNRGYSYEQYF. In DNA form, the CDR3 reads TGTGCCAGCGGCAACAGGGGCTACTCCTACGAGCAGTACTTC.

This clone was seen once. The genes are TRBV7-9 and TRBJ2-5; 8 bases are shared with TRBD1. Germline trimming cut 6 bases from V and 6 bases from J; bases unmatched to any gene: 15. The germline V gene encodes CDR1 SEHNR and CDR2 FQNEAQ (reference sequence). The CDR3 is 16 amino acids. DNA for the CDR3: TGTGCCAGCAGACCGGCAGGGGGCGGAGGAGCTCAGACCCAGTACTTC. Amino acid sequence: CASRPAGGGGAQTQYF.

The chain couples TRBV30 to TRBJ1-1; D remains ambiguous. Germline CDR1 GTSNPN, CDR2 SVGIG (reference sequence). The CDR3 contains 13 residues. Trimming took 0 bases from V and 1 from J, leaving 6 bases between them. This CDR3 is CAWSVAGNTEAFF. CDR3 DNA: TGTGCCTGGAGTGTAGCAGGGAACACTGAAGCTTTCTTT.

CDR3 nucleotide sequence: TGTGCCAGCTCACCACATGAGGGAAACATTCAGTACTTC. As protein: CASSPHEGNIQYF. J is TRBJ2-4 and V is TRBV18; maybe TRBD2 (5 bases). The CDR3 covers 13 residues. V lost 1 base, J lost 6 bases, and 7 bases lay in between. Germline V gene lookup returns CDR1 KGHSH and CDR2 LQKENI.

The rearrangement links TRBV28 to TRBJ2-7, with 7 bases identical to TRBD1. V lost 2 bases to trimming and J lost 2 bases; unmatched junction nucleotides: 9. CDR1 and CDR2 (germline): MDHEN, SYDVKM. The CDR3 consists of 16 residues. The CDR3 nucleotides read TGTGCCAGCAGTTTAAACCCCAGGACAGGAGCCTACGAGCAGTACTTC. This gives the protein CASSLNPRTGAYEQYF.

This chain joins TRBV11-2 and TRBJ2-2; D is possibly TRBD2 (5 bases). Trimming took off 4 bases at V and 7 bases at J, with 16 bases between the two ends. The CDR3 runs 15 residues. The V gene's germline CDR1 is SGHAT and CDR2 FQNNGV. The CDR3 coding sequence is TGTGCCAGCAGCTCATCTAGAGGAGCGGTCGGGGAGCTGTTTTTT. Translation gives CASSSSRGAVGELFF.

The chain joins TRBV30 to TRBJ1-2, with D possibly being TRBD1 (5 bases). CDR3 size: 14 residues. The germline V gene has CDR1 GTSNPN and CDR2 SVGIG (reference sequence). V was shortened by 3 bases and J by 8 bases, with 19 bases between the two germline ends. The CDR3 coding sequence is TGTGCCTGGAGAGTTCGTGGGGGGTCCGACGGCTACACCTTC. Its translation is CAWRVRGGSDGYTF.

The chain links TRBV5-1 to TRBJ2-1, with 8 bases matching TRBD2. Germline CDR1 and CDR2: SGHRS and YFSETQ. This CDR3 has 15 amino acids. The trim removed 2 bases at V and 2 bases at J, leaving 3 bases unmatched. The CDR3 loop is CASSLTGGTYNEQFF. The CDR3 DNA is TGCGCCAGCAGCTTAACGGGGGGGACCTACAATGAGCAGTTCTTC.

This rearrangement joins TRBV1 to TRBJ2-1; the table's D call, TRBD2, was not checked against the DNA. TRBV1 is assigned pseudogene status. This CDR3 contains 20 residues. CDR3 sequence: CTSSQDGPAGGPSSYNEQFF. CDR3 in DNA: TGCACCAGCAGCCAAGATGGGCCAGCGGGAGGGCCTAGTTCCTACAATGAGCAGTTCTTC.

The chain joins TRBV6-5 to TRBJ1-1; D ambiguous. Trimming removed 7 bases at V and 1 base at J, with 13 bases between. Per germline, CDR1 MNHEY and CDR2 SVGAGI. The CDR3 spans 14 residues. Written as DNA, the CDR3 is TGTGCCAGCACCAAAACTGGGAGGAACACTGAAGCTTTCTTT. Translation: CASTKTGRNTEAFF.